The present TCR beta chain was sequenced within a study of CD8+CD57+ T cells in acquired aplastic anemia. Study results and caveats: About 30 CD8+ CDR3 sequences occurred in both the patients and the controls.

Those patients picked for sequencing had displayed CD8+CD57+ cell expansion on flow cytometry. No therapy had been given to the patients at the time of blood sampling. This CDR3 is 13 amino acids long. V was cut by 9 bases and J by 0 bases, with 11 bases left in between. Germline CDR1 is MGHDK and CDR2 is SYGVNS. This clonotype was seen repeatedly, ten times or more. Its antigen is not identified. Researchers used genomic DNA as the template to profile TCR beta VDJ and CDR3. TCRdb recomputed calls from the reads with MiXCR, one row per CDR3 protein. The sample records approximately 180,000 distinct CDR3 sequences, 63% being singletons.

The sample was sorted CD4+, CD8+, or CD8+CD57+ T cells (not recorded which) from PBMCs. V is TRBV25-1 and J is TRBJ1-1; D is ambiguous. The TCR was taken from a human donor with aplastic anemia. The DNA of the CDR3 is TGTGCCAGTCCCGGTCCGATGAACACTGAAGCTTTCTTT. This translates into CASPGPMNTEAFF.